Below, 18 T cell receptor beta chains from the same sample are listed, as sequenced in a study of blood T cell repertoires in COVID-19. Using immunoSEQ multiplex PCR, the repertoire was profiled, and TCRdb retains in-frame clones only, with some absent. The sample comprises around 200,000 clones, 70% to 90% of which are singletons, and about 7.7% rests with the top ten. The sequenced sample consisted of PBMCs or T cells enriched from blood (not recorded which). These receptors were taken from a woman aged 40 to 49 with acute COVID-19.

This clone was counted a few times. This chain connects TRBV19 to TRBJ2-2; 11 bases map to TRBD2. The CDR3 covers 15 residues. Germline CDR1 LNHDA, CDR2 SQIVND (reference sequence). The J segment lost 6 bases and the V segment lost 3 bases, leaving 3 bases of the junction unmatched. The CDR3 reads CASSILAGGAGELFF. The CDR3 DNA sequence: TGTGCCAGTAGTATCCTAGCGGGGGGTGCCGGGGAGCTGTTTTTT.

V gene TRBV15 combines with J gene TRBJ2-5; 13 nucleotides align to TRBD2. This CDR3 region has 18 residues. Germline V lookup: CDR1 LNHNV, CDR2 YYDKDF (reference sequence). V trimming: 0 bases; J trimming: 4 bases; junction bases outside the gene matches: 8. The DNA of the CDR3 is TGTGCCACCAGCAGAGAAAGTTTGGGACTAGCGGGAAGAGAGACCCAGTACTTC. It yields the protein CATSRESLGLAGRETQYF.

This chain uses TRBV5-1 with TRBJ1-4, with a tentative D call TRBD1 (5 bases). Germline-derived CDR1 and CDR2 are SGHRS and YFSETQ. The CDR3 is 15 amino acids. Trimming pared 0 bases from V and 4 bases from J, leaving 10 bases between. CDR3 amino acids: CASSLDGARNEKLFF. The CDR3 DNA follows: TGCGCCAGCAGCTTGGATGGGGCCCGTAATGAAAAACTGTTTTTT.

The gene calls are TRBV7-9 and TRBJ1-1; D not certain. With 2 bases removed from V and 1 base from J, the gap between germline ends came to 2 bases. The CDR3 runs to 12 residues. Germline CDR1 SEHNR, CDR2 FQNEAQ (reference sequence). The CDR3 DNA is TGTGCCAGCAGCTTACAGAACACTGAAGCTTTCTTT. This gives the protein CASSLQNTEAFF.

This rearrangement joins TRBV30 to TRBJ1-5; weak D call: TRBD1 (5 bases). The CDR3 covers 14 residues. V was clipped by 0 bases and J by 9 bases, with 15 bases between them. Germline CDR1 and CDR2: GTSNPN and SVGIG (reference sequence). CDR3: CAWSVGVSGLPQHF. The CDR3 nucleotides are TGTGCCTGGAGTGTTGGAGTTTCAGGGCTGCCCCAGCATTTT.

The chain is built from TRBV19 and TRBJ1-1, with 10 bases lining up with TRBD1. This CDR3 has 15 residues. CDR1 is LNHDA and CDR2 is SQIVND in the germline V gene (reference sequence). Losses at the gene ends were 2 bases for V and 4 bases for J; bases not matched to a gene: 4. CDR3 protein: CASSILRDRGTEAFF. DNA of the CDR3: TGTGCCAGTAGTATACTCCGGGACAGGGGCACTGAAGCTTTCTTT.

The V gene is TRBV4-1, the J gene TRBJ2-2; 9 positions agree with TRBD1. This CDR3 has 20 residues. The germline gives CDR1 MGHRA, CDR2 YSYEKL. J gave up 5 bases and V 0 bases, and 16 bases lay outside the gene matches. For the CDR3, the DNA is TGCGCCAGCAGCCAAGAACCTACCGTAGGGACAGGGTTATTGACCGGGGAGCTGTTTTTT. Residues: CASSQEPTVGTGLLTGELFF.

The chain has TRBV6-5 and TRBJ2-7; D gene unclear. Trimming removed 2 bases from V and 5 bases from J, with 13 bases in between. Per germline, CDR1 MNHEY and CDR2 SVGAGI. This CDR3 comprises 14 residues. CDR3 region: CASSYKLGYHEQYF. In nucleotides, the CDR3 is TGTGCCAGCAGTTACAAGCTCGGGTACCACGAGCAGTACTTC.

Here the CDR3 DNA reads TGTGCCAGCAGTTCCTCGGCCTCAGGGGGCGGCGGAAACACCATATATTTT. Amino acids: CASSSSASGGGGNTIYF. V and J are TRBV28 and TRBJ1-3; 8 bases fit TRBD1. Germline values: CDR1 MDHEN, CDR2 SYDVKM. CDR3 length equals 17 residues. After removal of 4 bases from V and 4 bases from J, the junction contained 12 bases not matched to a gene. The variable domain in full, completed from reference TRBV28 and TRBJ1-3, reads DVKVTQSSRYLVKRTGEKVFLECVQDMDHENMFWYRQDPGLGLRLIYFSYDVKMKEKGDIPEGYSVSREKKERFSLILESASTNQTSMYLCASSSSASGGGGNTIYFGEGSWLTVV.

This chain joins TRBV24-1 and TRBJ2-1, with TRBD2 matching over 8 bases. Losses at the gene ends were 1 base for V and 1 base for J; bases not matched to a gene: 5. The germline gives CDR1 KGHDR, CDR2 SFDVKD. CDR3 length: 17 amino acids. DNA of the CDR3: TGTGCCACCAGTGATTTCCGAGCGGGAGTATCCTACAATGAGCAGTTCTTC. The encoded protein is CATSDFRAGVSYNEQFF.

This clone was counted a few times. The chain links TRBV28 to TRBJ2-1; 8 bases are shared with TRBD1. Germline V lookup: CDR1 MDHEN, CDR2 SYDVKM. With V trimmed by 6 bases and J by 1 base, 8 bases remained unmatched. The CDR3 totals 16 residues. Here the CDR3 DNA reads TGTGCCAGCAGCCGCTCAGGGGGCTATTCCTACAATGAGCAGTTCTTC. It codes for CASSRSGGYSYNEQFF.

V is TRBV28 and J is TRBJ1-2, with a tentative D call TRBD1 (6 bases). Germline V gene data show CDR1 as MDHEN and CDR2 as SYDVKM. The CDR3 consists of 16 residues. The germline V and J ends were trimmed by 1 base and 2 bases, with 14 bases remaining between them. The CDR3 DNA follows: TGTGCCAGCAGTTTATCCAGGGGCCCATTGAACTATGGCTACACCTTC. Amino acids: CASSLSRGPLNYGYTF.

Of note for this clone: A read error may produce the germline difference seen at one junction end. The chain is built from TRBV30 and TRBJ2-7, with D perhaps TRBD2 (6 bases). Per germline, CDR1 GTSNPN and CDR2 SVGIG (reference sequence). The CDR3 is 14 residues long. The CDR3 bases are TGTGCCGGGAGACTGTCGGGACTCAGCTACGAGCAGTACTTC. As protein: CAGRLSGLSYEQYF.

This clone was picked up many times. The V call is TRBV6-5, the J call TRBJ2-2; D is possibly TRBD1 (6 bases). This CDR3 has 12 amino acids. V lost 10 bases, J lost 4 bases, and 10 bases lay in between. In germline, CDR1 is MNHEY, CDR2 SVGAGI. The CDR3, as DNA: TGTGCCACCCACAGGGTCACCGGGGAGCTGTTTTTT. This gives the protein CATHRVTGELFF.

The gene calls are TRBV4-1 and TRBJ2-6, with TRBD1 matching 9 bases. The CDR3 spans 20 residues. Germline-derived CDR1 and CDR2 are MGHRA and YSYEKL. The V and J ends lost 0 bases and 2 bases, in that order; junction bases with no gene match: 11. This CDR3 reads CASSQEEQGAHAPGANVLTF. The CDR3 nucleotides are TGCGCCAGCAGCCAAGAGGAACAGGGGGCGCACGCCCCTGGGGCCAACGTCCTGACTTTC.

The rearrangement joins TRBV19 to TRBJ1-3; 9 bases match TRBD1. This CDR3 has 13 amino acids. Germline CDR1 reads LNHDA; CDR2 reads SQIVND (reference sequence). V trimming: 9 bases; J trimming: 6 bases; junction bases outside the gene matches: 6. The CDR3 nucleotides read TGTGCCAGCAAGGGACAGGGAGAAAACACCATATATTTT. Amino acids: CASKGQGENTIYF. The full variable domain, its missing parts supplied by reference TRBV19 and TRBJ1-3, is DGGITQSPKYLFRKEGQNVTLSCEQNLNHDAMYWYRQDPGQGLRLIYYSQIVNDFQKGDIAEGYSVSREKKESFPLTVTSAQKNPTAFYLCASKGQGENTIYFGEGSWLTVV.

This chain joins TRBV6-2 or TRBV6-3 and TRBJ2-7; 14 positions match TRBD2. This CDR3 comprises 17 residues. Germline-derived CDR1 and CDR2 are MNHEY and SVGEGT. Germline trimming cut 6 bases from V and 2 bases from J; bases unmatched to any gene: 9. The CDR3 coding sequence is TGTGCCAGCAGCCGGACTAGCGGGGGGCCAATAACCTACGAGCAGTACTTC. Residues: CASSRTSGGPITYEQYF.

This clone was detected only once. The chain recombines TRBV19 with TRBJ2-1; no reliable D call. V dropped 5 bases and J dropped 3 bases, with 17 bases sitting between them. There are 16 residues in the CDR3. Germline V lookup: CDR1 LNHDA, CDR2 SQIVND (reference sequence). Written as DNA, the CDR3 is TGTGCCAGTAGTTCCATGGCTAGATCGGGCTACAATGAGCAGTTCTTC. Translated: CASSSMARSGYNEQFF. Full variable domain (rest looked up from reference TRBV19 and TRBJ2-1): DGGITQSPKYLFRKEGQNVTLSCEQNLNHDAMYWYRQDPGQGLRLIYYSQIVNDFQKGDIAEGYSVSREKKESFPLTVTSAQKNPTAFYLCASSSMARSGYNEQFFGPGTRLTVL.